The 30 T cell receptor beta chains in this list originate from one sample, sequenced in a study of blood T cell repertoires in COVID-19. Assay: immunoSEQ multiplex PCR; the TCRdb copy retains only in-frame clones and omits some. The table includes roughly 240,000 clones, around 88% detected once. The sequenced material came from peripheral blood. These receptors all stem from a woman of 80 years or more with COVID-19, enrolled during active disease.

The sample holds one count of this clone. The chain joins TRBV27 to TRBJ2-1; 8 bases fit TRBD2. This CDR3 has 13 amino acids. The junction had 6 bases not matched to a gene; V was cut back by 7 bases and J by 7 bases. Germline V gives CDR1 MNHEY, CDR2 SMNVEV (reference sequence). This CDR3 is CASTLTGGNEQFF. DNA of the CDR3: TGTGCCAGCACACTGACGGGGGGGAATGAGCAGTTCTTC.

The rearrangement joins TRBV5-4 to TRBJ2-5; 10 bases fit TRBD2. V shed 5 bases and J 2 bases; nucleotides not matched to a gene: 21. Germline CDR1 SGHNT, CDR2 YYREEE (reference sequence). The CDR3 consists of 20 residues. The CDR3 spells CASRVGGRVAGGGFQETQYF. CDR3 nucleotide sequence: TGTGCCAGCAGGGTGGGCGGTAGAGTAGCGGGGGGCGGGTTTCAAGAGACCCAGTACTTC.

J is TRBJ2-1 and V is TRBV11-2; TRBD2 agrees at 8 bases. The CDR3 sequence is 15 residues long. Trimming at V came to 2 bases and at J to 4 bases, leaving 4 bases not matched to a gene. Germline V CDR1 and CDR2: SGHAT, FQNNGV. CDR3 protein: CASSLQRGLYNEQFF. CDR3 nucleotide sequence: TGTGCCAGCAGCTTACAGCGGGGGCTTTACAATGAGCAGTTCTTC.

The chain has TRBV6-5 and TRBJ2-7; D uncertain. The germline V gene encodes CDR1 MNHEY and CDR2 SVGAGI. CDR3 length equals 13 residues. The V and J ends lost 10 bases and 5 bases respectively, with 18 bases between them. The CDR3 bases are TGTGCCACCCAATTGATGCGCCTAGACGAGCAGTACTTC. This encodes CATQLMRLDEQYF.

The chain employs TRBV6-6 and TRBJ2-7, with TRBD2 identical over 9 bases. Unmatched junction bases numbered 2, after V lost 1 base and J lost 4 bases. Germline CDR1 and CDR2: MNHNY and SVGAGI (reference sequence). This CDR3 is 14 amino acids long. The CDR3 loop reads CASSYYSGGYEQYV. In DNA form, the CDR3 reads TGTGCCAGCAGTTACTATAGCGGGGGTTACGAGCAGTACGTC.

The chain links TRBV28 to TRBJ1-4, with D possibly matching TRBD1 (6 bases). Between the trimmed V and J ends, which lost 2 bases and 4 bases, there was a span of 26 bases. CDR1 and CDR2 (germline): MDHEN, SYDVKM. The CDR3 has 20 amino acids. This CDR3 reads CASSLTTQGPRKFLNEKLFF. The DNA for the CDR3 is TGTGCCAGCAGTTTAACGACACAGGGCCCCCGTAAATTCCTTAATGAAAAACTGTTTTTT.

J is TRBJ1-1 and V is TRBV6-5; 8 bases are a match to TRBD1. The CDR3 loop spans 15 amino acids. Germline V CDR1 and CDR2: MNHEY, SVGAGI. Trimming cost V 2 bases and J 5 bases; bases outside gene matches: 7. CDR3 bases: TGTGCCAGCAGTTACGGGACAGGTCTAACAACTGAAGCTTTCTTT. Amino acid sequence: CASSYGTGLTTEAFF.

The gene calls are TRBV19 and TRBJ2-2, with a weak D call TRBD1 (6 bases). Germline V gene lookup returns CDR1 LNHDA and CDR2 SQIVND (reference sequence). The CDR3 runs to 16 residues. With 8 bases removed from V and 0 bases from J, the gap between germline ends came to 16 bases. In DNA form, the CDR3 reads TGTGCCAGTTCCCCAACGGACAGAGCGAACACCGGGGAGCTGTTTTTT. This translates into CASSPTDRANTGELFF. The full variable domain, rest sourced from reference TRBV19 and TRBJ2-2, is DGGITQSPKYLFRKEGQNVTLSCEQNLNHDAMYWYRQDPGQGLRLIYYSQIVNDFQKGDIAEGYSVSREKKESFPLTVTSAQKNPTAFYLCASSPTDRANTGELFFGEGSRLTVL.

This clone was detected once. V is TRBV6-5 and J is TRBJ2-5, with D tentatively TRBD1 (5 bases). The V gene's germline CDR1 is MNHEY and CDR2 SVGAGI. The CDR3 loop spans 14 amino acids. Trimming took off 5 bases at V and 7 bases at J, with 17 bases between the two ends. CDR3 nucleotide sequence: TGTGCCAGCAGTCAAACCGGACAAGAAGTGACCCAGTACTTC. It specifies CASSQTGQEVTQYF.

This chain links TRBV7-3 with TRBJ2-2; D might be TRBD1 (8 bases). The CDR3 consists of 16 residues. Looked up from germline, CDR1 is SGHTA and CDR2 is FQGTGA. Deletions cut 6 bases from V and 7 bases from J, with 21 bases between. This chain's CDR3 is CASSLRQGRVGGELFF. CDR3 nucleotides: TGTGCCAGCAGTCTTCGACAGGGGAGGGTCGGCGGGGAGCTGTTTTTT.

The V call is TRBV5-1, the J call TRBJ2-3; 10 bases match TRBD2. Trimming cost V 4 bases and J 2 bases; bases outside gene matches: 7. This CDR3 has 16 residues. The germline V gene has CDR1 SGHRS and CDR2 YFSETQ. This CDR3 reads CASSPRTSGNTDTQYF. The DNA for the CDR3 is TGCGCCAGCAGCCCCCGGACTAGCGGAAACACAGATACGCAGTATTTT.

This clone was counted between two and nine times. The J gene is TRBJ1-2, the V gene TRBV2, with D maybe TRBD1 (5 bases). CDR1 and CDR2 (germline): SNHLY, FYNNEI. V was trimmed by 5 bases and J by 7 bases, leaving 14 bases between them. The CDR3 covers 13 residues. The CDR3 DNA is TGTGCCAGCAGTTCCCAGGGTATCTTTGGCTACACCTTC. Translated: CASSSQGIFGYTF.

The gene calls are TRBV3-1 (or the pseudogene TRBV3-2) and TRBJ1-2; 11 positions match TRBD1. V dropped 1 base and J dropped 4; count of bases not matched to a gene: 5. Looked up from germline, CDR1 is LGHDT and CDR2 is YNNKEL (reference sequence). This CDR3 is built from 16 residues. CDR3 in amino acids: CASSQGTGGAGYGYTF. The CDR3 nucleotides are TGTGCCAGCAGCCAAGGGACAGGGGGCGCGGGCTATGGCTACACCTTC.

The chain has TRBV11-2 and TRBJ1-4; 7 nucleotides align to TRBD1. The CDR3 is 15 residues long. V was clipped by 3 bases and J by 3 bases; unmatched bases: 4. Germline loops: CDR1 SGHAT, CDR2 FQNNGV. In nucleotides, the CDR3 is TGTGCCAGCAGCTTCACAGGGGCAGCTAATGAAAAACTGTTTTTT. As protein: CASSFTGAANEKLFF.

This clone was counted a few times. The chain couples TRBV5-8 to TRBJ1-6, with a tentative D call TRBD1 (6 bases). CDR3 length equals 15 residues. Trimming cost V 4 bases and J 6 bases, with 14 bases left between them. CDR1 and CDR2 (germline): SGHTS, YDEGEE. The CDR3 nucleotides are TGTGCCAGCAGCCGAGAGACAGGCAGTAATTCACCCCTCCACTTT. This translates into CASSRETGSNSPLHF.

This chain connects TRBV6-4 to TRBJ2-1; 7 bases fit TRBD2. Looked up from germline, CDR1 is MRHNA and CDR2 is SNTAGT. The CDR3 runs 18 residues. Trimming at V came to 6 bases and at J to 4 bases, leaving 18 bases not matched to a gene. The CDR3 region has the DNA TGTGCCAGCAGGGCAGCCGGGACTACTAGCCCCGAGTACAATGAGCAGTTCTTC. Its protein product is CASRAAGTTSPEYNEQFF.

V and J are TRBV5-5 and TRBJ1-1, with D unresolved. The V and J ends lost 5 bases and 1 base respectively, with 9 bases between them. Germline V gene sequence: CDR1 SGHKS, CDR2 YYEKEE (reference sequence). The CDR3 length is 13 residues. The CDR3 bases are TGTGCCAGCAGTTCTAATGCGAACACTGAAGCTTTCTTT. Amino acid sequence: CASSSNANTEAFF.

The chain recombines TRBV7-2 with TRBJ2-7; D not resolved. The V gene's germline CDR1 is SGHTA and CDR2 FQGNSA. The CDR3 spans 14 residues. V was trimmed by 2 bases and J by 2 bases, leaving 10 bases between them. CDR3 region: CASSLYRQPYEQYV. The CDR3 DNA sequence: TGTGCCAGCAGCTTATATCGACAACCCTACGAGCAGTACGTC.

The chain employs TRBV7-6 and TRBJ2-3, with 8 bases aligning to TRBD2. J was trimmed by 8 bases and V by 1 base; bases with no gene match: 14. The CDR3 has 17 amino acids. Per germline, CDR1 SGHVS and CDR2 FNYEAQ. The CDR3 region is CASSLGVRGGGLSTQYF. The CDR3 DNA reads as TGTGCCAGCAGCTTAGGAGTCCGGGGGGGCGGATTAAGTACGCAGTATTTT. The full variable domain, rest sourced from reference TRBV7-6 and TRBJ2-3, is GAGVSQSPRYKVTKRGQDVALRCDPISGHVSLYWYRQALGQGPEFLTYFNYEAQQDKSGLPNDRFSAERPEGSISTLTIQRTEQRDSAMYRCASSLGVRGGGLSTQYFGPGTRLTVL.

This clone was seen a few times. The chain carries TRBV30 and TRBJ1-6; 11 bases are shared with TRBD1. The CDR3 loop spans 14 amino acids. Germline values: CDR1 GTSNPN, CDR2 SVGIG (reference sequence). V shed 4 bases, J shed 9 bases, and the junction held 5 bases outside the gene matches. This CDR3 is CAWTLDRGLSPLHF. The CDR3 DNA is TGTGCCTGGACCTTGGACAGGGGGCTTTCACCCCTCCACTTT.

The chain carries TRBV3-1 (or the pseudogene TRBV3-2) and TRBJ1-3, with 8 bases that match TRBD1. Germline CDR1 reads LGHDT; CDR2 reads YNNKEL (reference sequence). The CDR3 loop spans 15 amino acids. With V trimmed by 4 bases and J by 2 bases, 4 bases remained unmatched. In nucleotides, the CDR3 is TGTGCCAGCAGCCCAACAGGGGGAACTGGAAACACCATATATTTT. Its protein is CASSPTGGTGNTIYF.

This chain links TRBV19 with TRBJ1-1; no clear D gene. Trimming removed 1 base at V and 1 base at J, with 7 bases between. CDR1 and CDR2 from the germline V gene are LNHDA and SQIVND (reference sequence). The CDR3 runs to 14 residues. The CDR3 spells CASSIGGGNTEAFF. CDR3 in DNA: TGTGCCAGTAGTATAGGTGGCGGGAACACTGAAGCTTTCTTT.

The rearrangement joins TRBV10-3 to TRBJ1-1; 7 bases fit TRBD1. V lost 8 bases to trimming and J lost 1 base; unmatched junction nucleotides: 7. This CDR3 has 14 residues. The germline CDR1 and CDR2 sequences are ENHRY and SYGVKD. This CDR3 is CAIQGGAENTEAFF. In nucleotides, the CDR3 is TGTGCCATCCAAGGGGGCGCGGAGAACACTGAAGCTTTCTTT.

The rearrangement links TRBV6-5 to TRBJ1-6, with 7 bases aligning to TRBD1. Germline values: CDR1 MNHEY, CDR2 SVGAGI. J lost 6 bases, V lost 10 bases, and 12 bases had no gene match. CDR3 length: 15 residues. The CDR3 protein is CATETGDVPNSPLHF. The DNA of the CDR3 is TGTGCCACCGAAACAGGGGATGTCCCTAATTCACCCCTCCACTTT.

The CDR3 DNA reads TGTGCCACCAGTGACCCCGCGGGGGGCCGCTCCAATGAGCAGTTCTTC. Protein product: CATSDPAGGRSNEQFF. The chain carries TRBV24-1 and TRBJ2-1; 8 bases line up with TRBD2. V was pared by 4 bases and J by 6 bases, with 10 bases of the junction left unmatched. The CDR3 extends over 16 amino acids. CDR1 is KGHDR and CDR2 is SFDVKD in the germline V gene.

The chain is built from TRBV9 and TRBJ1-3; TRBD1 is a possible D gene (6 bases). CDR1 and CDR2 from the germline V gene are SGDLS and YYNGEE. This CDR3 comprises 16 residues. Trimming pared 4 bases from V and 2 bases from J, leaving 16 bases between. The CDR3 sequence is CASSPLQGIAGNTIYF. DNA of the CDR3: TGTGCCAGCAGCCCCTTACAGGGTATCGCTGGAAACACCATATATTTT.

V and J are TRBV9 and TRBJ2-3, with D possibly matching TRBD2 (5 bases). Germline loops: CDR1 SGDLS, CDR2 YYNGEE. V lost 3 bases and J 0 bases, leaving 11 bases between the germline ends. The CDR3 consists of 15 residues. The CDR3 spells CASSAGITSTDTQYF. In nucleotides, the CDR3 is TGTGCCAGCAGCGCCGGGATTACTAGCACAGATACGCAGTATTTT.

This chain links TRBV2 with TRBJ1-2, with D uncertain. The CDR3 is made up of 13 amino acids. Germline V lookup: CDR1 SNHLY, CDR2 FYNNEI. The V end lost 3 bases, the J end lost 4 bases, and 9 bases lay between the germline ends. This chain's CDR3 is CASSEPGIYGYTF. The CDR3, as DNA: TGTGCCAGCAGTGAGCCGGGGATCTATGGCTACACCTTC.

In this sample, this clone turned up once. In nucleotides, the CDR3 is TGTGCCAGCAGCCCTACAGGGCAGGGGGCGAATGAAAAACTGTTTTTT. Its protein is CASSPTGQGANEKLFF. This chain links TRBV7-2 with TRBJ1-4; TRBD1 agrees at 8 bases. The J segment lost 5 bases and the V segment lost 5 bases, leaving 10 bases of the junction unmatched. The germline V gene encodes CDR1 SGHTA and CDR2 FQGNSA. The CDR3 extends over 16 amino acids.

This clone has more than one count but fewer than ten. The gene calls are TRBV6-5 and TRBJ1-6, with D possibly matching TRBD1 (5 bases). Germline CDR1 and CDR2: MNHEY and SVGAGI. V lost 2 bases to trimming and J lost 9 bases, with 14 bases between them. The CDR3 is 15 amino acids. The CDR3 spells CASSYRGISFSPLHF. Written as DNA, the CDR3 is TGTGCCAGCAGTTACAGGGGTATTAGCTTTTCACCCCTCCACTTT.